This T cell receptor beta chain was identified in a study of shared clonotypes between healthy human individuals. For the study at large: Each donor contributed plates that comprised three CD4 naive, three CD4 memory, two CD8 naive and one CD8 memory. General observations from the study: A small donor pool kept down the genetic and exposure-history diversity that was represented. The study generally estimated greater richness for naive than memory subsets.

CDR1 SEHNR and CDR2 FQNEAQ come from the germline V gene (reference sequence). This CDR3 spans 13 amino acids. Deletions cut 3 bases from V and 1 base from J, with 6 bases between. CD4+ cells yielded CD45RA+ naive and CD45RA-negative memory subsets. Profiled with immunoSEQ multiplex PCR; TCRdb holds only in-frame clones, not every one. The table shows some 1 million clones, with 65% to 75% occurring only once. Notes on this clone: Its antigen remains unknown.

The V gene is TRBV7-9, the J gene TRBJ1-1; the D is unclear. The TCR comes from a man aged 18 to 30 in good health. Material for sequencing was memory CD4+ T cells sorted from blood. Noted subset: CD45RA-negative fraction. The CDR3 DNA reads TGTGCCAGCAGCTTCTACCCGAACACTGAAGCTTTCTTT. Translated: CASSFYPNTEAFF. Filled out from reference TRBV7-9 and TRBJ1-1, the complete variable domain reads DTGVSQNPRHKITKRGQNVTFRCDPISEHNRLYWYRQTLGQGPEFLTYFQNEAQLEKSRLLSDRFSAERPKGSFSTLEIQRTEQGDSAMYLCASSFYPNTEAFFGQGTRLTVV.